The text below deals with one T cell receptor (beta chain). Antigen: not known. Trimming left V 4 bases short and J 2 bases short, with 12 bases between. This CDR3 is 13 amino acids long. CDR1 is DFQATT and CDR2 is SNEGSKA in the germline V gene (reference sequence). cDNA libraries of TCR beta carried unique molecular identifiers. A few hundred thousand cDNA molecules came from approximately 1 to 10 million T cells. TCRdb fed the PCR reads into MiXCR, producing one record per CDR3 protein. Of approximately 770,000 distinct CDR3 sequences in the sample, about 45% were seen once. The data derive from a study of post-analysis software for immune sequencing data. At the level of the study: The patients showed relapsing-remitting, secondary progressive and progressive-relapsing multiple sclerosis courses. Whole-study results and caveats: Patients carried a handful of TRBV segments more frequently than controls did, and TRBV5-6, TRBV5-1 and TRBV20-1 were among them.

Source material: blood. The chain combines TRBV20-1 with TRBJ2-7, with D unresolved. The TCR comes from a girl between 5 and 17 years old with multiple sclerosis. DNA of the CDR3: TGCAGTGCTATCGCAGGATTTACCTACGAGCAGTACTTC. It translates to CSAIAGFTYEQYF.